The clone carrying this T cell receptor beta chain was observed a few times. Unique molecular identifiers were linked by the library to individual cDNA molecules. Original handling: Sequenced samples showed a median of around 91,000 TCRs each, with counts running from approximately 21,000 to 630,000. TCRdb reanalysed the 5' RACE reads using MiXCR and keeps one entry per CDR3 protein. For this entry, the V and J calls and clone size follow TCRdb and not the study's own pipeline. The sample carries 75,000 or so distinct CDR3 sequences, less than 20% recorded once. The entry originates in a study of human T cells and chemical hapten exposure. The overall study: How much TCR each sample yielded varied, mostly because pooled library volumes differed slightly.

The study extracted total RNA from unfractionated whole blood. The clonotype comes from a female donor in good health.

The DNA for the CDR3 is TGTGCCAGCAGGCGGGTGAGCACAGATACGCAGTATTTT. It yields the protein CASRRVSTDTQYF. The rearrangement uses TRBV2 and TRBJ2-3; TRBD2 is a possible D gene (5 bases). The CDR3 runs to 13 residues. The V gene's germline CDR1 is SNHLY and CDR2 FYNNEI. Deletions cut 6 bases from V and 0 bases from J, with 7 bases between.